One and the same sample provided the 14 T cell receptor beta chains below, sequenced in a study of OX40 agonist ivuxolimab in advanced cancers. The data were produced by immunoSEQ multiplex PCR, yet TCRdb's version contains in-frame clones alone and is incomplete. The sample holds around 74,000 clones; 85% to 90% are singletons and the top ten take approximately 2.4%. The sequences come from CD4+ or CD8+ T cells sorted from blood, collected in a trial of the OX40 agonist ivuxolimab. These receptor sequences come from an adult with an advanced solid tumor such as melanoma, head and neck, liver or kidney cancer.

This clone was observed a single time. This chain links TRBV27 with TRBJ2-1; D not certain. The germline CDR1 and CDR2 sequences are MNHEY and SMNVEV (reference sequence). The CDR3 is made up of 16 amino acids. Trimming removed 7 bases at V and 4 bases at J, with 20 bases between. The CDR3: CASTSIGRISYNEQFF. The CDR3 nucleotides read TGTGCCAGCACAAGTATTGGCCGAATAAGTTACAATGAGCAGTTCTTC.

J is TRBJ1-1 and V is TRBV7-2; D is uncertain. The CDR3 runs 14 residues. From germline, CDR1 is SGHTA and CDR2 FQGNSA. Deletions cut 2 bases from V and 3 bases from J, with 10 bases between. The CDR3 loop reads CASSLYGGDTEAFF. The CDR3 DNA sequence: TGTGCCAGCAGCTTATACGGAGGAGACACTGAAGCTTTCTTT.

This chain's CDR3 is CASRILAGVDEQFF. The CDR3 region has the DNA TGTGCCAGCAGGATACTAGCGGGAGTCGATGAGCAGTTCTTC. The V gene is TRBV2, the J gene TRBJ2-1, with 11 bases identical to TRBD2. The length of the CDR3 is 14 residues. With 6 bases clipped from V and 8 bases from J, the junction kept 6 bases outside the gene matches. Germline lookup yields CDR1 SNHLY and CDR2 FYNNEI.

This chain joins TRBV6-4 and TRBJ2-7; D may be TRBD2 (5 bases). The CDR3 loop spans 14 amino acids. The V end lost 0 bases, the J end lost 0 bases, and 6 bases lay between the germline ends. The germline gives CDR1 MRHNA, CDR2 SNTAGT. The CDR3 here is CASSDSGSSYEQYF. CDR3 nucleotide sequence: TGTGCCAGCAGTGACTCGGGGAGCTCCTACGAGCAGTACTTC.

The gene calls are TRBV7-2 and TRBJ1-4; D not certain. The CDR3 spans 13 residues. V gave up 3 bases and J gave up 4 bases, with 6 bases separating them. Germline CDR1 and CDR2: SGHTA and FQGNSA. This chain's CDR3 is CASSFGNNEKLFF. The CDR3 DNA reads as TGTGCCAGCAGCTTCGGGAATAATGAAAAACTGTTTTTT.

The V and J genes are TRBV27 and TRBJ2-1; 7 nucleotides match TRBD2. The CDR3 loop spans 13 amino acids. Germline lookup yields CDR1 MNHEY and CDR2 SMNVEV (reference sequence). The V gene end was trimmed by 6 bases and the J gene end by 12 bases; junction bases not matched to a gene: 11. DNA for the CDR3: TGTGCCAGCAGGGCGAGCGGGACCACGGGGCAGTTCTTC. Translation: CASRASGTTGQFF.

The CDR3 reads CASSLASGTSSGNTIYF. In DNA, the CDR3 is TGTGCCAGCAGCTTGGCGTCAGGGACGAGCTCTGGAAACACCATATATTTT. This chain connects TRBV5-4 to TRBJ1-3, with a possible D match to TRBD1 (5 bases). The V and J ends lost 0 bases and 0 bases respectively, with 13 bases between them. Germline CDR1 is SGHNT and CDR2 is YYREEE (reference sequence). The CDR3 loop spans 17 amino acids.

The chain combines TRBV7-2 with TRBJ2-7; 9 bases fit TRBD2. Germline V lookup: CDR1 SGHTA, CDR2 FQGNSA. The ends lost 4 bases at V and 1 base at J; junction bases unmatched: 5. The CDR3 runs 15 residues. The CDR3 DNA sequence: TGTGCCAGCAGCTCCGGACTAGCGTATTCCTACGAGCAGTACTTC. This sequence encodes CASSSGLAYSYEQYF.

This clone was counted a single time. The gene calls are TRBV4-1 and TRBJ2-5; D gene ambiguous. This CDR3 spans 14 amino acids. Germline assignment: CDR1 MGHRA and CDR2 YSYEKL. Trimming took off 2 bases at V and 1 base at J, with 8 bases between the two ends. The CDR3 DNA is TGCGCCAGCAGCCAAAGGTCCCTCCAAGAGACCCAGTACTTC. This codes for CASSQRSLQETQYF.

This chain links TRBV5-8 with TRBJ2-7; the match to TRBD2 covers 8 bases. This CDR3 region has 14 residues. Unmatched junction bases numbered 5, after V lost 4 bases and J lost 2 bases. Looked up from germline, CDR1 is SGHTS and CDR2 is YDEGEE. CDR3 nucleotides: TGTGCCAGCAGCAATCACGGGGGGGCCTACGAGCAGTACTTC. It specifies CASSNHGGAYEQYF.

The chain recombines TRBV5-1 with TRBJ2-2; D unresolved. CDR1 is SGHRS and CDR2 is YFSETQ in the germline V gene. CDR3 size: 15 residues. V shed 4 bases and J shed 4 bases, with 14 bases lying between them. The CDR3 DNA is TGCGCCAGCAGCCCGGAATGGGTTCCCACCGGGGAGCTGTTTTTT. Protein product: CASSPEWVPTGELFF. Full variable domain (remainder filled in from reference TRBV5-1 and TRBJ2-2): KAGVTQTPRYLIKTRGQQVTLSCSPISGHRSVSWYQQTPGQGLQFLFEYFSETQRNKGNFPGRFSGRQFSNSRSEMNVSTLELGDSALYLCASSPEWVPTGELFFGEGSRLTVL.

The sample holds a few counts of this clone. The chain carries TRBV5-5 and TRBJ1-1; D unclear. The CDR3 covers 15 residues. Germline V CDR1 and CDR2: SGHKS, YYEKEE (reference sequence). Deletions cut 4 bases from V and 1 base from J, with 14 bases between. This chain's CDR3 is CASSTGRGENTEAFF. The CDR3 DNA follows: TGTGCCAGCAGCACTGGTCGTGGGGAGAACACTGAAGCTTTCTTT.

The chain combines TRBV28 with TRBJ1-5, with a tentative D call TRBD1 (6 bases). Germline-derived CDR1 and CDR2 are MDHEN and SYDVKM. Trimming took off 5 bases at V and 9 bases at J, with 14 bases between the two ends. The CDR3 length is 13 residues. The CDR3: CASSRRDTGPQHF. The CDR3 nucleotides are TGTGCCAGCAGTAGGAGGGACACCGGGCCCCAGCATTTT.

This chain connects TRBV28 to TRBJ1-5; 8 bases agree with TRBD1. Germline V gene data show CDR1 as MDHEN and CDR2 as SYDVKM. CDR3 length equals 18 residues. Trimming removed 4 bases from V and 3 bases from J; junction bases left unmatched: 14. CDR3 DNA sequence: TGTGCCAGCAGTTCACCCGGGACGACAGGGGCCTACAATCAGCCCCAGCATTTT. It is translated as CASSSPGTTGAYNQPQHF.